A single T cell receptor beta chain is shown here with its context. The antigen remains undetermined. The sample comes from a study of shared clonotypes between healthy human individuals. Study context: Donors were two women and a few men aged 18 to 49.

V lost 6 bases and J 4 bases, leaving 15 bases between the germline ends. CDR3 size: 15 residues. The germline gives CDR1 MNHNY, CDR2 SVGAGI (reference sequence). Findings and limits, study-wide: Rarefaction exposed incomplete sorted-subset sequencing despite large depth.

Assay used: immunoSEQ multiplex PCR; TCRdb lists only in-frame clones, some missing. The repertoire holds some 2 million clones, 95% seen once, with approximately 0.13% in the top ten. Sequences were obtained from naive CD4+ T cells sorted from blood. Regarding subset: CD45RA+ positively selected. The chain is built from TRBV6-6 and TRBJ2-2; the D gene is possibly TRBD2 (6 bases). The sequence came from a man younger than 30 in good health. The CDR3 protein is CASSLAGGSTGELFF. The CDR3 bases are TGTGCCAGCAGCCTAGCAGGAGGGAGCACCGGGGAGCTGTTTTTT.